Reported below is one T cell receptor beta chain. No antigen is known for it. The sample belongs to a study of cytomegalovirus exposure and HLA in healthy donors. Study-wide findings and caveats: Across donors, presence/absence analyses took sequencing depth to be roughly uniform. In vitro, three CMV-associated chains proved specific for CMV antigens. Serostatus for CMV was the only available immune exposure information.

CDR3 length: 11 residues. Deletions cut 4 bases from V and 2 bases from J, with 3 bases between. Per germline, CDR1 PRHDT and CDR2 FYEKMQ (reference sequence). Vbeta (60) and Jbeta (13) primers were used in the PCR. Produced via immunoSEQ multiplex PCR; TCRdb's table is partial and in-frame only. The sample holds more than 110,000 clones; over 70% are singletons and the top ten take 2.5% to 3.5%. The sequenced material came from PBMCs. The sequence came from a male donor in good health and CMV-seronegative. The chain couples TRBV13 to TRBJ2-7; D unresolved. The DNA for the CDR3 is TGTGCCAGCAGCTCTCCCTACGAGCAGTACTTC. It is translated as CASSSPYEQYF.